The present T cell receptor (beta chain) was sequenced within a study of neurological immune-mediated disorders. General observations from the study: The highest TCR clonal expansion occurred in HTLV-1-associated myelopathy; multiple sclerosis fell below healthy controls. No clinical or MRI feature was associated with the multiple sclerosis repertoire cluster.

This clonotype appeared many times. What it binds is unknown. 5'RACE with 10-nucleotide random UMIs produced the cDNA. TCRdb redid the calling of the 5' RACE reads with MiXCR, one entry per CDR3 protein. Among 70,000 to 90,000 distinct CDR3 sequences listed, 5% to 6% were seen once. The sample consisted of PBMCs. The receptor was isolated from a woman between 25 and 40 years old with multiple sclerosis.

The CDR3 spells CASSQAHGSKTQYF. Written as DNA, the CDR3 is TGTGCCAGCAGCCAAGCACACGGGTCAAAGACCCAGTACTTC. The chain carries TRBV3-1 and TRBJ2-5; unclear D gene. V lost 1 base to trimming and J lost 6 bases, with 12 bases between them. The CDR3 contains 14 residues. Per germline, CDR1 LGHDT and CDR2 YNNKEL (reference sequence).